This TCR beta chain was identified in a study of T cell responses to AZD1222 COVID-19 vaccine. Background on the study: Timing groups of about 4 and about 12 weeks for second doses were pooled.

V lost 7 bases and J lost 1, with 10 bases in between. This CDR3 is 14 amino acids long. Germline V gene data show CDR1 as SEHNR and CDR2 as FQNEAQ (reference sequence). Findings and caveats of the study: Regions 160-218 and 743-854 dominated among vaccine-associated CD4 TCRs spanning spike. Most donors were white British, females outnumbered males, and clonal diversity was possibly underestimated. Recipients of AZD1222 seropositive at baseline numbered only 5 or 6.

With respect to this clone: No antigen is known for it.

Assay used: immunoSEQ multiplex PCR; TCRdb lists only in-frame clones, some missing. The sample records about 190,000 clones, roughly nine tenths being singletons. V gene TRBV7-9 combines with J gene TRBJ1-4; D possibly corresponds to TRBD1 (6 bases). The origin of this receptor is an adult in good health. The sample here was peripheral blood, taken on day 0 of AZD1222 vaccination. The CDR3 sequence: CASTSRGTNEKLFF. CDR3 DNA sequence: TGTGCCAGCACCTCCAGGGGAACTAATGAAAAACTGTTTTTT. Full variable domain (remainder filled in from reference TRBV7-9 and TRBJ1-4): DTGVSQNPRHKITKRGQNVTFRCDPISEHNRLYWYRQTLGQGPEFLTYFQNEAQLEKSRLLSDRFSAERPKGSFSTLEIQRTEQGDSAMYLCASTSRGTNEKLFFGSGTQLSVL.